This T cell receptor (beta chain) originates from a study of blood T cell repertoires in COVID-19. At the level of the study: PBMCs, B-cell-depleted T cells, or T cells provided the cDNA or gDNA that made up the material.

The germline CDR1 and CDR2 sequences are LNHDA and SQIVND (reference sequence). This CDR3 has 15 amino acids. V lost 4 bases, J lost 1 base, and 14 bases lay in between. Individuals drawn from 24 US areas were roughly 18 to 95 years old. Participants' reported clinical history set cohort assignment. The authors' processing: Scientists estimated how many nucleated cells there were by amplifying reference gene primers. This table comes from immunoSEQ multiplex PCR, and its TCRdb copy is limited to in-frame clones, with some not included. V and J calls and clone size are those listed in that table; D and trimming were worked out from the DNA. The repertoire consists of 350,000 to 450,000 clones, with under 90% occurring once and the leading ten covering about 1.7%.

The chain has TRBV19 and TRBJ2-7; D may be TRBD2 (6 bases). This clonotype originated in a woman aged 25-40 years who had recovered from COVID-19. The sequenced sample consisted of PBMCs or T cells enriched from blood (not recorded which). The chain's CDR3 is CASSTLRAGSYEQYF. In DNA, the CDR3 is TGTGCCAGTAGTACCCTTCGTGCGGGGTCCTACGAGCAGTACTTC.